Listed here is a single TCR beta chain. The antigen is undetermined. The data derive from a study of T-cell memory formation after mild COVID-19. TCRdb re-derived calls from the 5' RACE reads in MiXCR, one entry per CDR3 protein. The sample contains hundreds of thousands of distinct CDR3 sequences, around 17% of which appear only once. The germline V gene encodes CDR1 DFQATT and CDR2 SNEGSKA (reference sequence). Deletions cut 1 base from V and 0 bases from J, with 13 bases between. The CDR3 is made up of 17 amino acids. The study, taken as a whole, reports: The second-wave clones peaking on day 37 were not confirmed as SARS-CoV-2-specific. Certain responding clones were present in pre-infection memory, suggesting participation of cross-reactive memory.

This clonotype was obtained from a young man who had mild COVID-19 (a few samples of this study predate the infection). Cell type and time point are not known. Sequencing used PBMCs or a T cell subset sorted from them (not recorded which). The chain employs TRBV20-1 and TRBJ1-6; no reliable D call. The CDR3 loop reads CSARGGVGSSYNSPLHF. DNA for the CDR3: TGCAGTGCTAGAGGTGGTGTTGGGAGCTCCTATAATTCACCCCTCCACTTT.